The 8 T cell receptor beta chains presented below share a single source sample, sequenced in a study of Ad26.COV2.S vaccination and SARS-CoV-2 variants. The method was immunoSEQ multiplex PCR; TCRdb's version includes in-frame clones alone and lacks a portion of them. This table has around 400,000 clones, 89% appearing once. The treatment is: around 19 received Ad26.COV2.S at low or high dose, single or two shots; roughly five received placebo; per-sample allocation not given. The investigators took samples on day 63 after the first vaccine or placebo injection. The sample here was peripheral blood, taken in a trial of Ad26.COV2.S vaccine versus placebo. Source of these receptors: a person aged 18 to 59 who received the Ad26.COV2.S COVID-19 vaccine or a placebo.

J is TRBJ1-5 and V is TRBV28, with D possibly being TRBD1 (6 bases). Germline V gene data show CDR1 as MDHEN and CDR2 as SYDVKM. This CDR3 is 17 amino acids long. V was trimmed by 4 bases and J by 5 bases, leaving 21 bases between them. The CDR3 DNA sequence: TGTGCCAGCAGTTCTTTCTTTGCCAGGGGAACAGATCAGCCCCAGCATTTT. This translates into CASSSFFARGTDQPQHF.

V is TRBV15 and J is TRBJ1-4; D gene uncertain. Germline V gives CDR1 LNHNV, CDR2 YYDKDF (reference sequence). This CDR3 comprises 15 residues. Trimming removed 0 bases at V and 6 bases at J, with 11 bases between. DNA of the CDR3: TGTGCCACCAGCAGAGAAAAGGCGGTATATGAAAAACTGTTTTTT. Protein sequence: CATSREKAVYEKLFF.

This chain links TRBV2 with TRBJ1-3, with D hard to call. The germline gives CDR1 SNHLY, CDR2 FYNNEI. V was shortened by 6 bases and J by 4 bases, with 16 bases between the two germline ends. The CDR3 extends over 15 amino acids. The CDR3 region has the DNA TGTGCCAGCAGCGCCGAGGCAAGCCGGGGAAACACCATATATTTT. It is translated as CASSAEASRGNTIYF.

The chain has TRBV5-6 and TRBJ2-1; 7 nucleotides match TRBD2. The CDR3 has 16 residues. With 4 bases clipped from V and 5 bases from J, the junction kept 12 bases outside the gene matches. Germline CDR1 is SGHDT and CDR2 is YYEEEE. The CDR3 DNA follows: TGTGCCAGCAGCAGCCTAGGGCTAGCGGTTGACAATGAGCAGTTCTTC. Protein sequence: CASSSLGLAVDNEQFF.

The genes are TRBV5-1 and TRBJ2-1; the D is unclear. The CDR3 extends over 13 amino acids. Germline lookup yields CDR1 SGHRS and CDR2 YFSETQ. The ends were cut back, 3 bases at V and 5 bases at J, with 9 bases in the middle. The CDR3 reads CASSWLDNNEQFF. CDR3 DNA: TGCGCCAGCAGCTGGCTCGATAACAATGAGCAGTTCTTC.

The chain uses TRBV28 and TRBJ1-3; 11 bases match TRBD1. Germline V gene lookup returns CDR1 MDHEN and CDR2 SYDVKM. Unmatched junction bases numbered 1, after V lost 6 bases and J lost 0 bases. The CDR3 contains 15 residues. CDR3 in DNA: TGTGCCAGCAGGGGACAGGGGGTCTCTGGAAACACCATATATTTT. This encodes CASRGQGVSGNTIYF.

The V gene is TRBV14, the J gene TRBJ2-7; TRBD2 might be the D (6 bases). Trimming removed 5 bases at V and 2 bases at J, with 13 bases between. CDR3 size: 14 residues. The V gene's germline CDR1 is SGHDN and CDR2 FVKESK. The CDR3 sequence: CASSGGRSPYEQYF. CDR3 nucleotides: TGTGCCAGCAGCGGGGGGAGATCTCCCTACGAGCAGTACTTC.

The CDR3 DNA reads TGTGCCAGCAGTCCAACAGGTGTTTCTGGCTACACCTTC. Residues: CASSPTGVSGYTF. This sequence joins TRBV28 and TRBJ1-2; TRBD1 might be the D (5 bases). V lost 5 bases to trimming and J lost 7 bases, with 14 bases between them. From germline, CDR1 is MDHEN and CDR2 SYDVKM. This CDR3 is 13 amino acids long.